This record concerns one T cell receptor (beta chain) sequence. What antigen it recognizes has not been identified. No per-base quality is available; no much larger clone lies one base away. This sample was included in a study of shared clonotypes between healthy human individuals (dated by TCRdb to 2020 to 2022). Concerning the study at large: Three men and a couple of women, aged 18 to 49 years, made up the cohort. To estimate repertoire size and how much clonotypes are shared between individuals, the study performed deep sequencing of blood TCR repertoires from a handful of healthy adults. Different laboratories and diverse techniques were used to prepare libraries and sequence TCR repertoires, to increase sequencing depth and limit assay-specific biases. Each donor's leukapheresis produced roughly between about 0.8 and 10 billion PBMCs. Per donor, three plates each were used for CD4 naive and CD4 memory, two for CD8 naive, and one for CD8 memory.

Using the deep immunoSEQ assay, TCR CDR3 regions were amplified from genomic DNA by multiplex PCR. Extracted genomic DNA from each cell subset was distributed evenly across all wells of several immunoSEQ 96-well plates, and each plate was treated as a replicate. Each replicate PCR for sorted subsets received about 200 ng genomic DNA, equal to roughly 33,000 T cell genomes. Purified libraries were quantified with a Qubit 3.0 fluorometer, sized on a Bioanalyzer 2100, and re-quantified with the KAPA Library Quantification kit. Every immunoSEQ 96-well plate was sequenced on a dedicated single-read 150-cycle Illumina NextSeq 550 flow cell. The study's processing was this. Because the immunoSEQ output included only junctional sequences and no quality scores, the filtering could not be the same as the filtering used for full-length reads. Sequences were annotated with PyIR, a Python wrapper for IgBLAST v1.9, using IMGT germline references to assign V/J genes and CDR3. Reads were filtered out if the reads had weak V/J assignments (E-value above 1e-6), no CDR3, stop codons, out-of-frame junctions, or ambiguous translated residues. V3J clonotypes were defined as sequences sharing the same inferred V gene, J gene, and CDR3 amino acid sequence. To compute the percentage overlap between repertoires, the number of shared unique clonotypes was divided by the size of the smaller repertoire. Three approaches were used to assess repertoire richness: RTK rarefaction, the Chao1 estimator, and Recon v2.1 estimates of unobserved clonotypes. Generation probabilities for all TCRbeta clonotypes obtained by the gDNA method from a handful of donors were computed using OLGA. The table was pulled from immuneACCESS by TCRdb, which kept in-frame rearrangements only. Such tables lose some clones; where checked, under half of the loss comes from unresolved V genes, and the rest has no known cause. From that table come the V and J calls and clone size; the DNA was used to work out D and trimming. Counted in this sample were fewer than 850,000 clones; 72% of them appeared once. 1.5% to 2% of the sample rests with the top ten.

Healthy HIV-negative adults with no recently reported acute infections or vaccinations were included as donors. Every donor was a Caucasian adult residing in Nashville, Tennessee, USA. CD4+ T cells were enriched by magnetic negative selection; naive cells were then positively selected on CD45RA, and the negative fraction formed the memory subset. Blood was collected by leukapheresis, and PBMCs were isolated by Ficoll-Histopaque density gradient centrifugation and then cryopreserved in liquid nitrogen vapor phase. Purity and quantity of every magnetically sorted T cell population were checked by analytical flow cytometry. Genomic DNA was isolated from each sorted fraction and quantified by UV absorbance on a Nanodrop 2000c. V is shortened by 4 bases, J by 0 bases, and the region joining them spans 18 bases. Including the terminal cysteine and phenylalanine, the CDR3 comprises 17 residues. The sequence is cut down to CDR3 DNA, 51 bases in frame from base 1. CDR1 LGHNA and CDR2 YNFKEQ were looked up in the germline V gene.

Results the study describes overall, beyond this receptor: Incomplete sequencing was indicated by rarefaction of sorted-subset datasets, despite the large sequencing depth. Compared with non-shared clonotypes, the clonotypes found in all four sorted-subset donors had higher generation probabilities. Sampling was restricted to blood, and TCR repertoires in tissue are likely to differ from TCR repertoires in blood. Naive subsets generally had larger estimated clonotype richness than memory subsets. Pairwise subsampling led to the expectation that sequencing depth would affect the degree of clonotype sharing among donors. Because the study included a small number of donors, the genetic and exposure-history diversity represented was limited. Across four donors, 5% to 6% of naive CD4, 3% to 4% of naive CD8, 2.3% of memory CD4, and approximately 0.42% of memory CD8 clonotypes were shared.

The sequence links TRBV4-2 to TRBJ2-5; TRBD1 is perhaps the D gene, given 6 matching bases. Input material: memory CD4+ T cells sorted from blood. The meaning of the sample's cell subset or site label: CD45RA-negative fraction. The source is a woman aged 25 to 39 in good health. The DNA reads as follows: TGTGCCAGCAGCCTGGAAGGAGGCAGGGGATACCAAGAGACCCAGTACTTC. Translated, it gives CASSLEGGRGYQETQYF.